Only one count was recorded for the clone carrying this TCR beta chain. The data are from a study of blood T cell repertoires in COVID-19. Germline V lookup: CDR1 MGHDK, CDR2 SYGVNS. V shed 4 bases, J shed 6 bases, and the junction held 3 bases outside the gene matches. The CDR3 is 14 amino acids. Sequencing used immunoSEQ multiplex PCR; TCRdb keeps in-frame clones, though not all of them. The top ten hold around 6.5% of the sample, which has 200,000 to 300,000 clones, just under 85% seen once. The sequence was obtained from a woman aged 60-70 years with active or convalescent COVID-19. Sample: peripheral blood. The rearrangement uses TRBV25-1 and TRBJ2-2; 9 positions agree with TRBD1. The CDR3 DNA reads as TGTGCCAGCAGTGGGGACAGGGTTCCCGGGGAGCTGTTTTTT. Its protein product is CASSGDRVPGELFF. Based on the CDR3 plus reference TRBV25-1 and TRBJ2-2, the full variable domain is EADIYQTPRYLVIGTGKKITLECSQTMGHDKMYWYQQDPGMELHLIHYSYGVNSTEKGDLSSESTVSRIRTEHFPLTLESARPSHTSQYLCASSGDRVPGELFFGEGSRLTVL.